The 23 T cell receptor beta chains below all came from one sample that was sequenced in a study of regulatory T cells in long-lasting Graves disease. Building the TCR beta libraries relied on iRepertoire HTBI primers, and CDR3 regions underwent Arm-PCR. MiXCR, applied by TCRdb to the multiplex PCR reads, yields one record per CDR3 protein. The sample consists of hundreds of thousands of distinct CDR3 sequences, under 20% of them appearing once. Time point: newly diagnosed GD, antithyroid drugs for less than 3 months. Following extraction of RNA from PBMCs, that RNA was used to make the TCR library. The data were also submitted as part of a second study, on T cells in Graves' hyperthyroidism and ophthalmopathy.

This specimen was peripheral blood mononuclear cells (PBMCs), taken at new diagnosis, from a patient treated with antithyroid drugs. The receptors come from a woman in her twenties or thirties with Graves disease.

This clonotype was counted many times. The rearrangement links TRBV2 to TRBJ1-4; D gene uncertain. The CDR3 extends over 12 amino acids. Germline CDR1 is SNHLY and CDR2 is FYNNEI. Trimming shortened V by 2 bases and J by 8 bases, and 6 bases separated the two germline ends. Here the CDR3 DNA reads TGTGCCAGCAGTGAACGTTGGGAAAAACTGTTTTTT. This translates into CASSERWEKLFF.

A few counts support this clonotype. The CDR3 nucleotides are TGCGCCAGCAGCCAAGCCGGTGGAAACAATCAGCCCCAGCATTTT. It specifies CASSQAGGNNQPQHF. The chain joins TRBV4-1 to TRBJ1-5; D gene ambiguous. Trimming left V 1 base short and J 3 bases short, with 10 bases between. This CDR3 contains 15 residues. Germline CDR1 reads MGHRA; CDR2 reads YSYEKL.

The gene calls are TRBV27 and TRBJ2-1, with D unresolved. The germline V gene encodes CDR1 MNHEY and CDR2 SMNVEV (reference sequence). Trimming took off 1 base at V and 2 bases at J, with 6 bases between the two ends. The CDR3 runs to 14 residues. This CDR3 reads CASSLWATYNEQFF. The DNA of the CDR3 is TGTGCCAGCAGTTTATGGGCTACCTACAATGAGCAGTTCTTC.

This clonotype has only a few counts. V and J are TRBV19 and TRBJ1-5; no clear D gene. The V end was cut by 3 bases, the J end by 0 bases, with 9 bases between. Germline V gene sequence: CDR1 LNHDA, CDR2 SQIVND (reference sequence). The CDR3 is made up of 15 amino acids. Here the CDR3 reads CASSILQDSNQPQHF. CDR3 DNA sequence: TGTGCCAGTAGTATCCTTCAGGATAGCAATCAGCCCCAGCATTTT.

The sample holds a few counts of this clonotype. The chain joins TRBV14 to TRBJ2-2; 8 nucleotides align to TRBD2. The CDR3 extends over 18 amino acids. The ends lost 0 bases at V and 4 bases at J; junction bases unmatched: 10. The germline CDR1 and CDR2 sequences are SGHDN and FVKESK. The CDR3 sequence is CASSQEKGLAGRTGELFF. The CDR3 nucleotides read TGTGCCAGCAGCCAAGAAAAGGGGCTAGCGGGTCGCACCGGGGAGCTGTTTTTT.

This clonotype was seen ten or more times. The V gene is TRBV28, the J gene TRBJ1-5; no reliable D call. Looked up from germline, CDR1 is MDHEN and CDR2 is SYDVKM. The ends were cut back, 6 bases at V and 7 bases at J, with 19 bases in the middle. This CDR3 contains 15 residues. The CDR3 loop is CASSPERLRVQPQHF. DNA of the CDR3: TGTGCCAGCAGCCCTGAAAGGCTGAGGGTACAGCCCCAGCATTTT.

This clonotype was recorded a few times. V gene TRBV4-1 combines with J gene TRBJ1-1; 7 bases agree with TRBD1. Germline V gene lookup returns CDR1 MGHRA and CDR2 YSYEKL. With V trimmed by 5 bases and J by 11 bases, 11 bases remained unmatched. The length of the CDR3 is 13 residues. The CDR3 reads CASSTDQGVYAFF. CDR3 DNA: TGCGCCAGCAGCACCGACCAGGGGGTATATGCTTTCTTT.

Many counts were recorded for this clonotype. This sequence joins TRBV20-1 and TRBJ2-5, with D hard to call. With 4 bases removed from V and 1 base from J, the gap between germline ends came to 10 bases. The germline gives CDR1 DFQATT, CDR2 SNEGSKA (reference sequence). The length of the CDR3 is 13 residues. The CDR3 sequence is CSAILPGQETQYF. The DNA of the CDR3 is TGCAGTGCTATACTTCCCGGCCAAGAGACCCAGTACTTC.

This clonotype is a singleton in its sample. This may come from a read error, since a much larger clone is one base off. V and J are TRBV6-5 and TRBJ2-1, with D tentatively TRBD1 (6 bases). CDR1 is MNHEY, CDR2 SVGAGI, per germline. CDR3 length equals 15 residues. V lost 4 bases to trimming and J lost 3 bases, with 13 bases between them. CDR3 sequence: CASSFPDSYYNEQFF. CDR3 sequence (DNA): TGTGCCAGCAGTTTCCCGGACAGTTACTACAATGAGCAGTTCTTC.

J is TRBJ2-7 and V is TRBV20-1, with D possibly matching TRBD2 (6 bases). The germline V and J ends were trimmed by 3 bases and 5 bases, with 26 bases remaining between them. The CDR3 has 17 amino acids. Germline-derived CDR1 and CDR2 are DFQATT and SNEGSKA (reference sequence). The CDR3 coding sequence is TGCAGTGCTAGGTTATCGGGACTGGCAGCCCTGGGCCACGAGCAGTACTTC. Translating it yields CSARLSGLAALGHEQYF.

This clonotype has only a few counts. The chain combines TRBV6-5 with TRBJ1-6; TRBD1 is a possible D gene (5 bases). V lost 0 bases to trimming and J lost 4 bases, with 10 bases between them. Germline lookup yields CDR1 MNHEY and CDR2 SVGAGI. CDR3 length: 16 residues. CDR3 sequence (DNA): TGTGCCAGCAGTTACTCGATCGACAGTTATAATTCACCCCTCCACTTT. Its protein is CASSYSIDSYNSPLHF.

In this sample, this clonotype turned up many times. V is TRBV10-3 and J is TRBJ1-2, with 10 bases fitting TRBD1. This CDR3 has 15 amino acids. V was pared by 0 bases and J by 5 bases, with 3 bases of the junction left unmatched. Germline V CDR1 and CDR2: ENHRY, SYGVKD. In nucleotides, the CDR3 is TGTGCCATCAGTGAGTCTGGGACAGGGGAATATGGCTACACCTTC. Protein: CAISESGTGEYGYTF.

Worth noting for this clonotype: A read error may be the cause here, since a much bigger clone is one base away. This chain uses TRBV7-2 with TRBJ1-2; D is perhaps TRBD1 (5 bases). Looked up from germline, CDR1 is SGHTA and CDR2 is FQGNSA. The length of the CDR3 is 14 residues. CDR3 sequence (DNA): TGTGCCAGCAGCTCCTCCGGGGGGAGCTATGGCTACGCCTTC. Its protein is CASSSSGGSYGYAF.

The V and J genes are TRBV10-3 and TRBJ2-3; D gene unclear. The CDR3 is made up of 11 amino acids. Germline CDR1 reads ENHRY; CDR2 reads SYGVKD. V lost 5 bases, J lost 6 bases, and 6 bases lay in between. CDR3 sequence reads: CAISYADTQYF. In nucleotides, the CDR3 is TGTGCCATCAGTTATGCGGATACGCAGTATTTT.

This clonotype was detected ten times or more. One junction end does not reproduce the germline sequence, and a read error may be involved. The genes are TRBV28 and TRBJ1-1; possibly TRBD1 for D (5 bases). CDR3 length: 14 amino acids. From germline, CDR1 is MDHEN and CDR2 SYDVKM. Written as DNA, the CDR3 is TGTGCCAGCAGAACCACCGGGACCGGGACTGGAGCTTTCTTT. It translates to CASRTTGTGTGAFF.

The chain couples TRBV29-1 to TRBJ2-5; D is perhaps TRBD1 or TRBD2 (6 bases each). The V end was cut by 7 bases, the J end by 3 bases, with 12 bases between. Per the germline V gene, CDR1 is SQVTM and CDR2 is ANQGSEA. This CDR3 contains 12 residues. The CDR3: CSASGAKETQYF. CDR3 DNA: TGCAGCGCCTCGGGGGCGAAAGAGACCCAGTACTTC.

The sample holds a few counts of this clonotype. The chain employs TRBV9 and TRBJ2-5; 8 bases agree with TRBD1. Germline lookup yields CDR1 SGDLS and CDR2 YYNGEE. The ends lost 3 bases at V and 5 bases at J; junction bases unmatched: 9. The CDR3 is made up of 15 amino acids. DNA for the CDR3: TGTGCCAGCAGCGCCGACAGGGGTGGGCCGGAGACCCAGTACTTC. Its translation is CASSADRGGPETQYF. Variable domain in full (rest from reference TRBV9 and TRBJ2-5): DSGVTQTPKHLITATGQRVTLRCSPRSGDLSVYWYQQSLDQGLQFLIQYYNGEERAKGNILERFSAQQFPDLHSELNLSSLELGDSALYFCASSADRGGPETQYFGPGTRLLVL.

The chain employs TRBV4-2 and TRBJ1-1; D is uncertain. The CDR3 covers 16 residues. The germline V gene encodes CDR1 LGHNA and CDR2 YNFKEQ. The V end was cut by 0 bases, the J end by 0 bases, with 11 bases between. The CDR3 region is CASSQDVGKVNTEAFF. CDR3 sequence (DNA): TGTGCCAGCAGCCAAGATGTCGGGAAAGTGAACACTGAAGCTTTCTTT.

The table lists this clonotype with many counts. The V and J genes are TRBV12-3 or TRBV12-4 and TRBJ1-5; TRBD1 might be the D (5 bases). Trimming took 3 bases from V and 4 from J, leaving 10 bases between them. This CDR3 comprises 14 residues. The CDR3 here is CASSLVGENQPQHF. In DNA form, the CDR3 reads TGTGCCAGCAGTTTGGTAGGGGAAAATCAGCCCCAGCATTTT.

The chain uses TRBV5-1 and TRBJ2-6; 13 bases fit TRBD2. Per the germline V gene, CDR1 is SGHRS and CDR2 is YFSETQ. The ends lost 4 bases at V and 0 bases at J; junction bases unmatched: 4. The CDR3 loop spans 18 amino acids. Written as DNA, the CDR3 is TGCGCCAGCAGCACAGGACTAGCGGGAGTCTCTGGGGCCAACGTCCTGACTTTC. Its protein product is CASSTGLAGVSGANVLTF.

This clonotype was picked up many times. The J gene is TRBJ1-1, the V gene TRBV12-3 or TRBV12-4; D not resolved. V lost 7 bases, J lost 9 bases, and 15 bases lay in between. The CDR3 is made up of 12 amino acids. CDR3 in amino acids: CASKADGRQAFF. CDR3 coding DNA: TGTGCCAGCAAGGCTGATGGCCGGCAAGCTTTCTTT.

This clonotype was observed many times. This chain links TRBV11-2 with TRBJ2-3, with 10 bases aligning to TRBD1. V shed 5 bases and J 0 bases; nucleotides not matched to a gene: 5. This CDR3 is built from 16 residues. Germline CDR1 reads SGHAT; CDR2 reads FQNNGV. The CDR3 spells CASSQGTGVSTDTQYF. The CDR3 bases are TGTGCCAGCAGCCAGGGGACAGGGGTTAGCACAGATACGCAGTATTTT.

The chain employs TRBV3-1 and TRBJ2-3; a weak D match, TRBD2 (6 bases). Trimming removed 0 bases from V and 2 bases from J, with 12 bases in between. The CDR3 contains 16 residues. Germline V gene data show CDR1 as LGHDT and CDR2 as YNNKEL (reference sequence). The CDR3 sequence is CASSQESSGYTDTQYF. The CDR3 region has the DNA TGTGCCAGCAGCCAAGAGTCAAGCGGGTACACAGATACGCAGTATTTT.